This T cell receptor beta chain was captured in a study of brain T cells in children with intractable seizures. Measured with immunoSEQ multiplex PCR; TCRdb has only the in-frame clones, and not every one. The repertoire holds around 340,000 clones, about 94% seen once, with roughly 5.8% in the top ten. CDR3 size: 14 residues. CDR1 and CDR2 (germline): LGHDT, YNNKEL (reference sequence). Trimming took 0 bases from V and 4 from J, leaving 7 bases between them. The time point is: blood from clinic visit 5 months post-surgery; TSC patient then seizure free. The sequenced cases were selected for having the highest brain T cell transcript signatures.

The receptor was isolated from a boy under two years old with tuberous sclerosis and intractable seizures. The source material was peripheral blood, sampled roughly 5 months after surgery. The rearrangement links TRBV3-1 (or the pseudogene TRBV3-2) to TRBJ1-5; D remains unclear. The DNA for the CDR3 is TGTGCCAGCAGCCAAGACCTGGGGAATCAGCCCCAGCATTTT. Its translation is CASSQDLGNQPQHF.